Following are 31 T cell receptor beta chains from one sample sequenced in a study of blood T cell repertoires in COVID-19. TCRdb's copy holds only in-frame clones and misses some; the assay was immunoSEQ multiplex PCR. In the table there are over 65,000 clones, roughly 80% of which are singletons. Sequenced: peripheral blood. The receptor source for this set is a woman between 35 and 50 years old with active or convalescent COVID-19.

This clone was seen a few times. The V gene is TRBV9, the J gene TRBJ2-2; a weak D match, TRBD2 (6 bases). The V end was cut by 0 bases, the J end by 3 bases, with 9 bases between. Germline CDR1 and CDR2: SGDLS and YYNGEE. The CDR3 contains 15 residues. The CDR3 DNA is TGTGCCAGCAGCGTAGCCCCGGGGGACACCGGGGAGCTGTTTTTT. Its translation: CASSVAPGDTGELFF.

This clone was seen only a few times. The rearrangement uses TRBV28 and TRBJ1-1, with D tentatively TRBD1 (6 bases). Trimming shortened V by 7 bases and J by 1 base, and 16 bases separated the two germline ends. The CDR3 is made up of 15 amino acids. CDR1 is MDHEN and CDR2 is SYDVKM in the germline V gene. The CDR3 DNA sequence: TGTGCCAGCACCCCGGTGGGGGCAGGGAACACTGAAGCTTTCTTT. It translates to CASTPVGAGNTEAFF.

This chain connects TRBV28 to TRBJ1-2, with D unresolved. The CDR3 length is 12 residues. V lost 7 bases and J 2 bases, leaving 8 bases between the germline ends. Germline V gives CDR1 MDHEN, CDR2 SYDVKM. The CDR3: CASNGENYGYTF. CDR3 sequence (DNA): TGTGCCAGCAACGGAGAGAACTATGGCTACACCTTC.

The CDR3 sequence is CASRRDRERPEAFF. The CDR3 DNA reads as TGTGCCAGCAGGCGGGACAGGGAACGACCTGAAGCTTTCTTT. The V call is TRBV6-5, the J call TRBJ1-1, with 9 bases fitting TRBD1. The length of the CDR3 is 14 residues. Germline assignment: CDR1 MNHEY and CDR2 SVGAGI. V trimming: 6 bases; J trimming: 6 bases; junction bases outside the gene matches: 8.

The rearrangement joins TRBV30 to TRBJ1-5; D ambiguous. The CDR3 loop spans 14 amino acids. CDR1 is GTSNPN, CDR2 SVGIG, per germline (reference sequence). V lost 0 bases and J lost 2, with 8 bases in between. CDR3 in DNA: TGTGCCTGGAGTGTAGGAGTGGGCAATCAGCCCCAGCATTTT. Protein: CAWSVGVGNQPQHF.

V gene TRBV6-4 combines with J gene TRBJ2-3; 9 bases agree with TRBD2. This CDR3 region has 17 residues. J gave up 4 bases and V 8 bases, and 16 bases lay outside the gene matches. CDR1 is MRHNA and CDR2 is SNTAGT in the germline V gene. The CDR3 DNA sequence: TGTGCCAGCCCTGCGGGGTATTGGCGGGGGGGCGCAGATACGCAGTATTTT. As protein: CASPAGYWRGGADTQYF.

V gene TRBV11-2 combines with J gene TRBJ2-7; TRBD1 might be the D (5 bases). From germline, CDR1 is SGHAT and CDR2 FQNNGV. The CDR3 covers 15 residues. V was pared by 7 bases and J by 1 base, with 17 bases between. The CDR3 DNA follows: TGTGCCAGCACCTATATAGGGGTGGGGTCCTACGAGCAGTACTTC. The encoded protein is CASTYIGVGSYEQYF.

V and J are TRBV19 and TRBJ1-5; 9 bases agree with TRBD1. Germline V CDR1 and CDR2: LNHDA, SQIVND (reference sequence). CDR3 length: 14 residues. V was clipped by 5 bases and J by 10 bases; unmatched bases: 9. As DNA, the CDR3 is TGTGCCAGTAGTCAAGGACAGGGGATTCATCCCCAGCATTTT. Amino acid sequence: CASSQGQGIHPQHF.

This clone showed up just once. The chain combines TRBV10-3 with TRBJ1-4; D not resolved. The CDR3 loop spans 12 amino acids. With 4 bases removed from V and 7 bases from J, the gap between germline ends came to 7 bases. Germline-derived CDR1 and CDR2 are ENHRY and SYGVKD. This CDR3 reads CAISGVSEKLFF. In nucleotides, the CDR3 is TGTGCCATCAGTGGTGTGAGTGAAAAACTGTTTTTT.

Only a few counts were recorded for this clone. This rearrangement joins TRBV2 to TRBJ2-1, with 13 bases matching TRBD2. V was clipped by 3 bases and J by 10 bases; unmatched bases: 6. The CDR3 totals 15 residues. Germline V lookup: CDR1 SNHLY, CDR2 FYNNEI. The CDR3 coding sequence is TGTGCCAGCAGTGATTGGACTAGCGGGGGCCGGGAGCAGTTCTTC. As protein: CASSDWTSGGREQFF.

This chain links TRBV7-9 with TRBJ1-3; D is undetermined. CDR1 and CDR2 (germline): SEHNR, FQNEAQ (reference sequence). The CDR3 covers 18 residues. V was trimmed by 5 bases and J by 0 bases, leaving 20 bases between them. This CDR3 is CASSLTNSGVDSGNTIYF. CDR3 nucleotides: TGTGCCAGCAGCCTAACGAATTCCGGAGTCGACTCTGGAAACACCATATATTTT.

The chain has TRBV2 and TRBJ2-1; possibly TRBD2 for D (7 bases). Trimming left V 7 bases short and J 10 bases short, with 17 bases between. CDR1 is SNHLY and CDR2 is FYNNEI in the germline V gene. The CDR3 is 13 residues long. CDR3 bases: TGTGCCAGCATAGGGGGGGGCCTGCACGAGCAGTTCTTC. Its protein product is CASIGGGLHEQFF.

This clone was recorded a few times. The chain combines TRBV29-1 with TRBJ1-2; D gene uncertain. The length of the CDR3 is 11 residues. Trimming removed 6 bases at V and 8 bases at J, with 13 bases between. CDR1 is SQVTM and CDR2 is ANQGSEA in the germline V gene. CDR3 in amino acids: CSVDLGGGYTF. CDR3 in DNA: TGCAGCGTAGACCTCGGAGGGGGCTACACCTTC.

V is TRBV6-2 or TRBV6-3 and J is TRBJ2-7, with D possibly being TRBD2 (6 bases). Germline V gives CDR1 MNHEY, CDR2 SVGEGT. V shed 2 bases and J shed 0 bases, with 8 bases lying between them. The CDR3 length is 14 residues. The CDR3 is CASSYGGASYEQYF. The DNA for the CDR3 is TGTGCCAGCAGTTACGGAGGGGCCTCCTACGAGCAGTACTTC.

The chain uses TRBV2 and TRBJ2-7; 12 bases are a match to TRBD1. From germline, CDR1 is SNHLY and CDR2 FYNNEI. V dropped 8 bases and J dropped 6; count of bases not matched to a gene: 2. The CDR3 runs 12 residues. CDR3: CASRDRGLEQYF. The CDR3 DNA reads TGTGCCAGCCGGGACAGGGGGCTCGAGCAGTACTTC. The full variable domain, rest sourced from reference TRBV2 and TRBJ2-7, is EPEVTQTPSHQVTQMGQEVILRCVPISNHLYFYWYRQILGQKVEFLVSFYNNEISEKSEIFDDQFSVERPDGSNFTLKIRSTKLEDSAMYFCASRDRGLEQYFGPGTRLTVT.

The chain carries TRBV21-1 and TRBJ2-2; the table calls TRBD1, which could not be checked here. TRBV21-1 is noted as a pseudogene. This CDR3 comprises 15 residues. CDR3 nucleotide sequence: TGTGCCAGCAGCAAAAGGTACAGCAACACCGGGGAGCTGTTTTTT. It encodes CASSKRYSNTGELFF.

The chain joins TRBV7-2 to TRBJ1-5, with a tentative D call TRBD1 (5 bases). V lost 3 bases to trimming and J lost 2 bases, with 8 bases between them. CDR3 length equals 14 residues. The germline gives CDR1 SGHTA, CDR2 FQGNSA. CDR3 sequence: CASSLEGRNQPQHF. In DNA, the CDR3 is TGTGCCAGCAGCTTGGAGGGGCGCAATCAGCCCCAGCATTTT.

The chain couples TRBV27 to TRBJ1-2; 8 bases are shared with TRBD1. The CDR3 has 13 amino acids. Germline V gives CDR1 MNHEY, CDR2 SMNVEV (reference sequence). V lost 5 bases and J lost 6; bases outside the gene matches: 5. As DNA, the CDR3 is TGTGCCAGCAGTCTCCGGACAGGGAATGGCTACACCTTC. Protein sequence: CASSLRTGNGYTF.

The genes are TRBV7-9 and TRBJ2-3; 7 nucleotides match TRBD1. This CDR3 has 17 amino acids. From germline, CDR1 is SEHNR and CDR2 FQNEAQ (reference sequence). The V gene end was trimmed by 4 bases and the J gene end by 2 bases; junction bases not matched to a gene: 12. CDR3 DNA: TGTGCCAGCAGCTCGAATCCACGGGACAGCGACACAGATACGCAGTATTTT. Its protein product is CASSSNPRDSDTDTQYF.

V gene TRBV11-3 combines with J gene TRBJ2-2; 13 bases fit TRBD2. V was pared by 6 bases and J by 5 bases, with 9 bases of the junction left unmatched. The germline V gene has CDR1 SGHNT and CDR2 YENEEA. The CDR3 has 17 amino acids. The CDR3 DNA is TGTGCCAGCAGTCTCACCGGACTAGCGGGAGCTACCGGGGAGCTGTTTTTT. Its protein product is CASSLTGLAGATGELFF.

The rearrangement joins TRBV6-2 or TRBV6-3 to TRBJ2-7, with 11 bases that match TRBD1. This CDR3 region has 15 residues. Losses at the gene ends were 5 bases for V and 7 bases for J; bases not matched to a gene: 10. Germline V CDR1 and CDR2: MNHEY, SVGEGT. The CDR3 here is CASSNPGQGGREQYF. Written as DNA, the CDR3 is TGTGCCAGCAGTAACCCGGGACAGGGGGGAAGGGAGCAGTACTTC.

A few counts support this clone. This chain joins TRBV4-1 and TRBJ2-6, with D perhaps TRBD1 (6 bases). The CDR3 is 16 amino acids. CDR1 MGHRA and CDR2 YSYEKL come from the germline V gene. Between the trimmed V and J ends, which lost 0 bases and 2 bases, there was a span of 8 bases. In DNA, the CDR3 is TGCGCCAGCAGCCAAGATGGGACACCTGGGGCCAACGTCCTGACTTTC. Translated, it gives CASSQDGTPGANVLTF.

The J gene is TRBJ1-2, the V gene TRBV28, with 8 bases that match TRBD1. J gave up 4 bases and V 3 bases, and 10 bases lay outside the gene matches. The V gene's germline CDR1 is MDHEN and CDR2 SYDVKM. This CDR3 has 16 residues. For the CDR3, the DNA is TGTGCCAGCAGTTTGTTTCCGGCAGGGGGCGGCTATGGCTACACCTTC. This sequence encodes CASSLFPAGGGYGYTF.

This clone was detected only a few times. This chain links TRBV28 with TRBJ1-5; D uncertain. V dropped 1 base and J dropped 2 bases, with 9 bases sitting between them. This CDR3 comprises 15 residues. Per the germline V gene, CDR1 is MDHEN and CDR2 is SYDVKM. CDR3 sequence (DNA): TGTGCCAGCAGTTTATCGGGTACGGGCAATCAGCCCCAGCATTTT. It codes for CASSLSGTGNQPQHF.

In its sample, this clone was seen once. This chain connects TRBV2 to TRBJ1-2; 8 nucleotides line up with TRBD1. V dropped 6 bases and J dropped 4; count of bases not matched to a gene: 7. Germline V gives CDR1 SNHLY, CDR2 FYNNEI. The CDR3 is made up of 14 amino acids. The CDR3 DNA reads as TGTGCCAGCAGGGACCCAGGGGGCGGCTATGGCTACACCTTC. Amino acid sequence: CASRDPGGGYGYTF.

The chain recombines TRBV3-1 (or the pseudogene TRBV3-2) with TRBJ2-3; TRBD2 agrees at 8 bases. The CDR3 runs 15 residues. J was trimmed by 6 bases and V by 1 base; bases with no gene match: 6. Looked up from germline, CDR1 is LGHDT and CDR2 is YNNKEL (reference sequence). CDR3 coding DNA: TGTGCCAGCAGCCAAGTGAGCGGGGGTAGGGATACGCAGTATTTT. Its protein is CASSQVSGGRDTQYF.

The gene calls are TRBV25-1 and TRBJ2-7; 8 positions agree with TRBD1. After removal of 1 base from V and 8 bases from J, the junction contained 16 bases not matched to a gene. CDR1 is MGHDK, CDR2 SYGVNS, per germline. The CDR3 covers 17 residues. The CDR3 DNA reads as TGTGCCAGCAGTGAATCCCGGATCTATGACAGGGGCCTCAAGCAGTACTTC. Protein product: CASSESRIYDRGLKQYF.

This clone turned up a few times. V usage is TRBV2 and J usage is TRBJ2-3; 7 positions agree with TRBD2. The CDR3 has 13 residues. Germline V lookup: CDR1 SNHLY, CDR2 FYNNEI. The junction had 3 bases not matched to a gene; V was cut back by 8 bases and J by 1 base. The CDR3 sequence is CASRAGGTDTQYF. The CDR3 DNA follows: TGTGCCAGCCGGGCGGGGGGCACAGATACGCAGTATTTT.

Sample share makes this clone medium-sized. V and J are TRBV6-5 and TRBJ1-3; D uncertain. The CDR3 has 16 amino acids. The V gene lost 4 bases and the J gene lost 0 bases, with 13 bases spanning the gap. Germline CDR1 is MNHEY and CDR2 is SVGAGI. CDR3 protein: CASSSPDTGSGNTIYF. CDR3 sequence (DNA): TGTGCCAGCAGTTCCCCGGATACGGGCTCTGGAAACACCATATATTTT.

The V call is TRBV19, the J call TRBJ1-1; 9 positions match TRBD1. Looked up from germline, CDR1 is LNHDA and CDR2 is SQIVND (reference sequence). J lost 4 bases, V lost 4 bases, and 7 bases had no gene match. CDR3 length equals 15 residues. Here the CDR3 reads CASSTQGAGGTEAFF. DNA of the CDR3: TGTGCCAGTAGTACACAGGGGGCTGGTGGCACTGAAGCTTTCTTT.

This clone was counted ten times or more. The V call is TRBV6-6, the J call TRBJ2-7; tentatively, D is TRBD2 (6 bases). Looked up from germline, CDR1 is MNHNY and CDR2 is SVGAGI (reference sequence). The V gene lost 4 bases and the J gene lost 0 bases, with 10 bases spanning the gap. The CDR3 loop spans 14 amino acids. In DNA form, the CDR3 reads TGTGCCAGCAGTTCCTCGACTAGCTCCTACGAGCAGTACTTC. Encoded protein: CASSSSTSSYEQYF.